The sample holds many counts of the clone carrying this TCR beta chain. As processed by the authors: Reference gene primer amplification gave estimated nucleated cell counts. Libraries were prepared by immunoSEQ multiplex PCR; TCRdb keeps only in-frame clonotypes and omits some of them. The V and J calls and clone size are taken from that table; D and trimming were inferred from the DNA. The profile shows under 250,000 clones, approximately 85% of them singletons. This sample is part of a study of blood T cell repertoires in COVID-19. The V end lost 4 bases, the J end lost 0 bases, and 13 bases lay between the germline ends. This CDR3 has 15 amino acids. Germline values: CDR1 SGHRS, CDR2 YFSETQ.

The rearrangement links TRBV5-1 to TRBJ1-1; D perhaps matches TRBD1 (5 bases). Source material: peripheral blood. The source of this sequence is a man aged 50 to 60 with COVID-19, enrolled during active disease. The chain's CDR3 is CASSGADLLNTEAFF. As DNA, the CDR3 is TGCGCCAGCAGCGGGGCCGACTTATTGAACACTGAAGCTTTCTTT.